This T cell receptor beta chain emerged from a study of T cell responses to AZD1222 COVID-19 vaccine. General observations from the study: Two AZD1222 administrations were followed by greater Spike-specific TCR breadth and depth. It should be noted that donors were predominantly white British and more often female, and clonal diversity was possibly underestimated. The study reported that nearly half of spike-specific TCRs target unmutated variant regions.

Germline V CDR1 and CDR2: MNHEY, SMNVEV (reference sequence). Trimming took 4 bases from V and 0 from J, leaving 7 bases between them. The CDR3 has 13 residues. Libraries were prepared by immunoSEQ multiplex PCR; TCRdb keeps only in-frame clonotypes and omits some of them. The sample gives some 200,000 clones, approximately 92% of which show up once; 10% is in the top ten. Worth noting for this clone: Its cognate antigen is unknown.

This TCR derives from an adult in good health. V and J are TRBV27 and TRBJ2-7; the D gene is possibly TRBD1 (5 bases). Sequencing was performed on peripheral blood, taken on day 0 of AZD1222 vaccination. The CDR3 sequence: CASSYQGSYEQYF. For the CDR3, the DNA is TGTGCCAGCAGTTATCAGGGCTCCTACGAGCAGTACTTC.